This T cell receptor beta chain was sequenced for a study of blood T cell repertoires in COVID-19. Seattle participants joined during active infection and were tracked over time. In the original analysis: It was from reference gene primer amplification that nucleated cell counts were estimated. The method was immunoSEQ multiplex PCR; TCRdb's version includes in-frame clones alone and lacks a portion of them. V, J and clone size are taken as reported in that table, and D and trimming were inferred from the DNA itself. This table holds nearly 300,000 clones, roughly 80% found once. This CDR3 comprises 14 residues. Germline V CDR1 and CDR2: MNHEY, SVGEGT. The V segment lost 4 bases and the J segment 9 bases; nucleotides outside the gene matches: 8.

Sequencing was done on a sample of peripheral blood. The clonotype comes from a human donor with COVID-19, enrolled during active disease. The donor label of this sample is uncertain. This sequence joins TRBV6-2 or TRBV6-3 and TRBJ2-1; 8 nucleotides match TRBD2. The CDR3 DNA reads TGTGCCAGCAGTTCCGTGGGACTAGGGGGTGAGCAGTTCTTC. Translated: CASSSVGLGGEQFF.